The sequence of this T cell receptor (beta chain) was determined in a study of blood T cells in healthy people across ages. At least ten counts were recorded for this clonotype. The antigen remains unidentified. PBMCs, at least 6.5 million per sample, were isolated. The authors extracted at least 6 micrograms of total RNA per sample. A J-beta primer mix and a sample-barcoded 5' primer were used in a second PCR of roughly 7 to 12 cycles. Each CDR3 protein gets one entry after TCRdb re-called the 5' RACE reads with MiXCR. In the table there are hundreds of thousands of distinct CDR3 sequences, under 30% of which are singletons. Broader study findings: More naive CD4+ cells and higher diversity marked long-lived donors relative to aged donors.

Per germline, CDR1 MNHEY and CDR2 SVGAGI. The CDR3 covers 15 residues. V dropped 5 bases and J dropped 3; count of bases not matched to a gene: 8. The sequencing sample was made of blood. The chain is built from TRBV6-5 and TRBJ2-7, with 9 bases matching TRBD2. The receptor comes from a woman of 80 years or more in good health. CDR3: CASSVAGTSLYEQYF. The CDR3 bases are TGTGCCAGCAGTGTAGCCGGGACTAGCCTCTACGAGCAGTACTTC.